This T cell receptor (beta chain) was profiled in a study of CD8+CD57+ T cells in acquired aplastic anemia. It was genomic DNA that served as the template for profiling TCR beta VDJ and CDR3. MiXCR was run by TCRdb on the reads, yielding one entry per CDR3 protein. The sample records under 500,000 distinct CDR3 sequences, approximately 33% being singletons. This clonotype has at least ten counts. The target antigen is unknown. Individuals selected for sequencing had exhibited CD8+CD57+ cell expansion on flow cytometry. Study-wide points: The number of CD8+ CDR3 sequences shared by patients and controls was twenty-nine.

The V gene's germline CDR1 is SNHLY and CDR2 FYNNEI. The V end was cut by 10 bases, the J end by 1 base, with 17 bases between. This CDR3 is built from 14 residues. The clonotype was recovered from a human donor with aplastic anemia. Sequenced sample: sorted CD4+, CD8+, or CD8+CD57+ T cells (not recorded which) from PBMCs. The chain combines TRBV2 with TRBJ2-7; D is possibly TRBD1 (6 bases). CDR3: CATMKGQLSYEQYF. CDR3 coding DNA: TGTGCCACCATGAAAGGACAGCTATCCTACGAGCAGTACTTC.